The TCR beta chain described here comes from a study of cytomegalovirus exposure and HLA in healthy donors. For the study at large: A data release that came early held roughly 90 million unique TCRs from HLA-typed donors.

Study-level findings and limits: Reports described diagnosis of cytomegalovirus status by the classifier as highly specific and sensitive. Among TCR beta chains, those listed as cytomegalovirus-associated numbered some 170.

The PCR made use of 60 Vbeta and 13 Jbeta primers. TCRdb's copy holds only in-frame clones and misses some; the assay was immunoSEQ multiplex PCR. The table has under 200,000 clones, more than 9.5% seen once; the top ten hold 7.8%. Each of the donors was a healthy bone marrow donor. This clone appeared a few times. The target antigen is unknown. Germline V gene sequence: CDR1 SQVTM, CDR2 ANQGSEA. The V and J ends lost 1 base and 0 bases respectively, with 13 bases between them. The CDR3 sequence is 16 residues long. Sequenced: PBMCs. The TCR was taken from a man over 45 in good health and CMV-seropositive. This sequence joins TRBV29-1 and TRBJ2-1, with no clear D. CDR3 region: CSVEVSSRSSYNEQFF. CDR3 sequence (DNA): TGCAGCGTTGAAGTTTCATCCCGGAGCTCCTACAATGAGCAGTTCTTC.